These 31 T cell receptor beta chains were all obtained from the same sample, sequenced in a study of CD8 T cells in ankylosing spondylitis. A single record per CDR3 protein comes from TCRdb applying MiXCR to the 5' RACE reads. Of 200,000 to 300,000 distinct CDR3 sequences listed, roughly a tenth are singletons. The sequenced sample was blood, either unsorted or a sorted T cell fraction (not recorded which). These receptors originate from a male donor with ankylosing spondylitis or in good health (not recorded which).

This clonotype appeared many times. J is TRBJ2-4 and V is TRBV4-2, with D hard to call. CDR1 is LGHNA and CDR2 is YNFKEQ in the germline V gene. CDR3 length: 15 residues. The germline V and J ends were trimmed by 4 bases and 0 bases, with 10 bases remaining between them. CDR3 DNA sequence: TGTGCCAGCAGCCTGACGGACCAAGCCAAAAACATTCAGTACTTC. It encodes CASSLTDQAKNIQYF.

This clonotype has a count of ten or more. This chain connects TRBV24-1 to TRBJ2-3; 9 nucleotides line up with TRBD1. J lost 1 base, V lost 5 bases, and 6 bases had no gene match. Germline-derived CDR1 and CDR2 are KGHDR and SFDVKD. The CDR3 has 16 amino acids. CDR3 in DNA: TGTGCCACCAGTGCCGGGGACAGGGCTGGCACAGATACGCAGTATTTT. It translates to CATSAGDRAGTDTQYF.

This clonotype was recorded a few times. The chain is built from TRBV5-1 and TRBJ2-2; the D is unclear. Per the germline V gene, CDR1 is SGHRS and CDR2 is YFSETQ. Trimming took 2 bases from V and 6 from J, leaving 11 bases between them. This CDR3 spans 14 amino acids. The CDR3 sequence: CASSFLQFSGELFF. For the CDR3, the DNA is TGCGCCAGCAGCTTCCTTCAGTTTTCCGGGGAGCTGTTTTTT.

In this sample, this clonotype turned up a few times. CDR3 nucleotide sequence: TGTGCCTGGAAAGAACCCGGAAATTCACCCCTCCACTTT. Its translation is CAWKEPGNSPLHF. The chain is built from TRBV30 and TRBJ1-6, with D hard to call. The CDR3 runs 13 residues. Trimming took 4 bases from V and 7 from J, leaving 11 bases between them. Germline V gene lookup returns CDR1 GTSNPN and CDR2 SVGIG (reference sequence).

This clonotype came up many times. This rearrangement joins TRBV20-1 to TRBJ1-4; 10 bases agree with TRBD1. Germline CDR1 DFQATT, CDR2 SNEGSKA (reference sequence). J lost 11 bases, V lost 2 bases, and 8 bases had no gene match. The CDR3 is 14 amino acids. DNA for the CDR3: TGCAGTGCTAGAACATCGACAGGGGGCCAGAAACTGTTTTTT. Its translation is CSARTSTGGQKLFF.

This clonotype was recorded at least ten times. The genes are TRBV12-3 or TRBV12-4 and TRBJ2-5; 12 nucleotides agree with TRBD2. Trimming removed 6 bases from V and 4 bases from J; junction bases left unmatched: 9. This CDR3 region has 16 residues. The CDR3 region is CASRPPSGGARETQYF. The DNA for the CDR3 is TGTGCCAGCAGACCTCCTAGCGGGGGGGCGAGAGAGACCCAGTACTTC.

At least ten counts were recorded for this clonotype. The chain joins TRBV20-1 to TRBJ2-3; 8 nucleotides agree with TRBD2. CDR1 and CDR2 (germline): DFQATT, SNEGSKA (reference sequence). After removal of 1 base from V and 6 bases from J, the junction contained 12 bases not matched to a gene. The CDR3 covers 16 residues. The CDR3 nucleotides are TGCAGTGCTAGAGGCGGGGGGCCAGGGCAGTGGGATACGCAGTATTTT. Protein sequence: CSARGGGPGQWDTQYF.

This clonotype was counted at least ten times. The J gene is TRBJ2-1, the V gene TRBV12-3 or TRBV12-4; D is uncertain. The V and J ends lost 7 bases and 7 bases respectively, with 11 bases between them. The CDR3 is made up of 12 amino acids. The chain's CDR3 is CASTYSGNEQFF. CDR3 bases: TGTGCCAGCACCTATTCTGGGAATGAGCAGTTCTTC.

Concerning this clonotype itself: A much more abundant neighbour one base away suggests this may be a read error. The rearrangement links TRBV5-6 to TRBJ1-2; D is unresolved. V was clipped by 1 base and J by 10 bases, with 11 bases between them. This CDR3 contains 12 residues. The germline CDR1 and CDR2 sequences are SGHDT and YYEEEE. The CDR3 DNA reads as TGTGCCAGCAGCTTGCAATATGAGGCCTACACCTTC. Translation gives CASSLQYEAYTF. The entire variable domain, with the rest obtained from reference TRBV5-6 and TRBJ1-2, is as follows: DAGVTQSPTHLIKTRGQQVTLRCSPKSGHDTVSWYQQALGQGPQFIFQYYEEEERQRGNFPDRFSGHQFPNYSSELNVNALLLGDSALYLCASSLQYEAYTFGSGTRLTVV.

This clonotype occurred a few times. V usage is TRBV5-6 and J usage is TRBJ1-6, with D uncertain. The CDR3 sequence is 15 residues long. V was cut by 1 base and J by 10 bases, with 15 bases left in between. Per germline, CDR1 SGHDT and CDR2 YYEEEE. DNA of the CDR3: TGTGCCAGCAGCTTGACGGCCCGGGGATACTCACCCCTCCACTTT. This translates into CASSLTARGYSPLHF.

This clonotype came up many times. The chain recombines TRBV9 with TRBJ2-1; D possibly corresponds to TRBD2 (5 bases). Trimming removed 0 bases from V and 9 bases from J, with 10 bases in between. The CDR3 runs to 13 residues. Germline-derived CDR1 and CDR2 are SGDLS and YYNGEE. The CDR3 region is CASSVGSSAEQFF. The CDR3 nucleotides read TGTGCCAGCAGCGTAGGTAGTAGCGCTGAGCAGTTCTTC.

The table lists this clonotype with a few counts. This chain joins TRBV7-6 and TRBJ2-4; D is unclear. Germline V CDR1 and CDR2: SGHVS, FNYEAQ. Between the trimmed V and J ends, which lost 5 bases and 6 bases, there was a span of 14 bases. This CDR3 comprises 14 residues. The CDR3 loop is CASSEAPWGNIQYF. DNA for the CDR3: TGTGCCAGCAGCGAGGCCCCATGGGGAAACATTCAGTACTTC.

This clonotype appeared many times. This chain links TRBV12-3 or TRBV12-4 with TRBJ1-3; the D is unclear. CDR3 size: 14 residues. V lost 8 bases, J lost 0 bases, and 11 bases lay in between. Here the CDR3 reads CASARLSSGNTIYF. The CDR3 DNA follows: TGTGCCAGCGCTCGATTGAGCTCTGGAAACACCATATATTTT.

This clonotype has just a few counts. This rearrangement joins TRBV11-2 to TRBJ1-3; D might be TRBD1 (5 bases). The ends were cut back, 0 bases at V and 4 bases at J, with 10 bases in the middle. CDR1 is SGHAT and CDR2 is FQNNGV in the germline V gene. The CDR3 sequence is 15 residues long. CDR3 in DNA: TGTGCCAGCAGCTTAGATCCAGGGTTCGGAAACACCATATATTTT. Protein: CASSLDPGFGNTIYF.

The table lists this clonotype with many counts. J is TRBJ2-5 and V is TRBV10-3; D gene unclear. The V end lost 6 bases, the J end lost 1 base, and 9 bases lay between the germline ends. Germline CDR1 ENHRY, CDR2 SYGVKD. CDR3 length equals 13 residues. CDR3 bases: TGTGCCATCAGGACTGGAACCCAAGAGACCCAGTACTTC. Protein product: CAIRTGTQETQYF.

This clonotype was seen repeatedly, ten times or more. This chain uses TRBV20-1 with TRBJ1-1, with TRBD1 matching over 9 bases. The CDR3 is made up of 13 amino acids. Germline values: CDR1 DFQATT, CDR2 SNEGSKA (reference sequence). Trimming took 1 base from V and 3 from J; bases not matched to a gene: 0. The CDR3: CSARGTGDTEAFF. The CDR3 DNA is TGCAGTGCTAGAGGGACAGGGGACACTGAAGCTTTCTTT.

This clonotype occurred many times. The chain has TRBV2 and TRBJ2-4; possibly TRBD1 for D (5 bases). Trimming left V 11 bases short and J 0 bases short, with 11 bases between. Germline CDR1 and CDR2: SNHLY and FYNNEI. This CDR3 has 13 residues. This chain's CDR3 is CAGSQGAKNIQYF. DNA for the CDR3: TGTGCCGGATCCCAGGGAGCCAAAAACATTCAGTACTTC.

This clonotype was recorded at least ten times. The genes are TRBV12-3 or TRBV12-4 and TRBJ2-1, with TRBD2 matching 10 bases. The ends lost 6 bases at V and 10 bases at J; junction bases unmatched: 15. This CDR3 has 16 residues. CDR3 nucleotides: TGTGCCAGCAGCTTAAACAAGCGGGAGGGGGTAAGGGAGCAGTTCTTC. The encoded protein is CASSLNKREGVREQFF.

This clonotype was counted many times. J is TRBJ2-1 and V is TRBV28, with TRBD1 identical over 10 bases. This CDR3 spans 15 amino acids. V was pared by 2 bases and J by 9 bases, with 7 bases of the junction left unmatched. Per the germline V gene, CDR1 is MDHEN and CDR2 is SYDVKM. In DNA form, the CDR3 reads TGTGCCAGCAGTTTACCCGACAGGGGGCTCGCTGAGCAGTTCTTC. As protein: CASSLPDRGLAEQFF.

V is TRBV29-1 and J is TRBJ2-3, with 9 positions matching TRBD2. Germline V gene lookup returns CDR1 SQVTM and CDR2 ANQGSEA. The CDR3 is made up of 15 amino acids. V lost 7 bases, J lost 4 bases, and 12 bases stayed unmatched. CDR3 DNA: TGCAGCGCCCCGACGGCGGGAGGGGTATCAGATACGCAGTATTTT. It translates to CSAPTAGGVSDTQYF.

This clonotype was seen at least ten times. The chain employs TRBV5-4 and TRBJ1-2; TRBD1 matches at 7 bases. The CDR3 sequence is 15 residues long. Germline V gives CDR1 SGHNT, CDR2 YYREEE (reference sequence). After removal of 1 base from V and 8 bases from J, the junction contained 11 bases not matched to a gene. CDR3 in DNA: TGTGCCAGCAGCTTGCCGACAGGGTTTTCAGGAGGCTACACCTTC. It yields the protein CASSLPTGFSGGYTF.

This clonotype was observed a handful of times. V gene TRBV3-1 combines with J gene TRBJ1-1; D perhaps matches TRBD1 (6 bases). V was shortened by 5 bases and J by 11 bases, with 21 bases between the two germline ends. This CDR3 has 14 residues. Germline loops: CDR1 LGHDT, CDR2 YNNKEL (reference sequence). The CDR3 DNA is TGTGCCAGCAGCAATAGGGGGAGACAGGAGGTGGCTTTCTTT. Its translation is CASSNRGRQEVAFF.

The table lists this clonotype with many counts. CDR3 coding DNA: TGTGCCAGCAGCGTAGGAGTGGCGGTGGGGGCAGATACGCAGTATTTT. This gives the protein CASSVGVAVGADTQYF. The chain couples TRBV9 to TRBJ2-3; D assignment may be TRBD1 or TRBD2 (5 bases each). Germline CDR1 is SGDLS and CDR2 is YYNGEE. The CDR3 totals 16 residues. Trimming shortened V by 0 bases and J by 4 bases, and 15 bases separated the two germline ends.

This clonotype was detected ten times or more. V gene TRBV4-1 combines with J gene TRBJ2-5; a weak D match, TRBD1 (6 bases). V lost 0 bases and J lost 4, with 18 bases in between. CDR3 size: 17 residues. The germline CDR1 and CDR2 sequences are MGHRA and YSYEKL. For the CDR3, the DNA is TGCGCCAGCAGCCAAGATTGGGGGCTCCCGTCTGGAGAGACCCAGTACTTC. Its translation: CASSQDWGLPSGETQYF.

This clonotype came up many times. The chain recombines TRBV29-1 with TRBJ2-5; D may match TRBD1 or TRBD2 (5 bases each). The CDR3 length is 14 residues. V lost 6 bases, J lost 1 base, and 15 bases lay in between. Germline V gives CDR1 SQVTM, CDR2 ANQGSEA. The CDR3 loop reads CSVPSRGAQETQYF. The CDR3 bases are TGCAGCGTCCCCTCCCGAGGGGCCCAAGAGACCCAGTACTTC.

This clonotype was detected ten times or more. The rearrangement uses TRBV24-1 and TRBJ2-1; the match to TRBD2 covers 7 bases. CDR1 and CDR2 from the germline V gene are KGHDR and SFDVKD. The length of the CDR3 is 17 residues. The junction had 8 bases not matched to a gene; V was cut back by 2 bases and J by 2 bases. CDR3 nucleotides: TGTGCCACCAGTGATTCGGCAGGTCGGGGGGCCTACAATGAGCAGTTCTTC. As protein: CATSDSAGRGAYNEQFF.

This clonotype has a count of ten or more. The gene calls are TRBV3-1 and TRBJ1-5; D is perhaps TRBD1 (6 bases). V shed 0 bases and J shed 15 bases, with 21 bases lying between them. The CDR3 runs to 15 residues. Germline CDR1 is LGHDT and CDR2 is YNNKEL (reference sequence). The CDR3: CASSQDPAGAVPTHF. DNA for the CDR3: TGTGCCAGCAGCCAAGATCCGGCAGGGGCCGTGCCCACGCATTTT.

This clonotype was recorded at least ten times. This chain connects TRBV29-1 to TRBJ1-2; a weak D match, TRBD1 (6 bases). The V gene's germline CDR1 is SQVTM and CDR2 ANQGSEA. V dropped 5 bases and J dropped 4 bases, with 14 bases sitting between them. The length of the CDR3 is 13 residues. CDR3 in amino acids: CSVRDGQSYGYTF. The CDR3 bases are TGCAGCGTTAGGGATGGACAGAGCTATGGCTACACCTTC.

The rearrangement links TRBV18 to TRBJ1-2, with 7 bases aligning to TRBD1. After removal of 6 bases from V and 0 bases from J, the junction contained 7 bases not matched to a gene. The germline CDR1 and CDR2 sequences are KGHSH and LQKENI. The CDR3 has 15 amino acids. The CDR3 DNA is TGTGCCAGCTCTCCCCAGGGACAGACTAACTATGGCTACACCTTC. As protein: CASSPQGQTNYGYTF.

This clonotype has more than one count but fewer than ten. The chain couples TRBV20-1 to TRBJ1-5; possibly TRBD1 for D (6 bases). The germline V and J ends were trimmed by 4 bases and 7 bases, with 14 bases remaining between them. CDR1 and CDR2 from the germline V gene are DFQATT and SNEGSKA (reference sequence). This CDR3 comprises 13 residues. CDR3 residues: CSATGAFGQPQHF. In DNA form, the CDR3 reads TGCAGTGCTACAGGGGCCTTCGGGCAGCCCCAGCATTTT.

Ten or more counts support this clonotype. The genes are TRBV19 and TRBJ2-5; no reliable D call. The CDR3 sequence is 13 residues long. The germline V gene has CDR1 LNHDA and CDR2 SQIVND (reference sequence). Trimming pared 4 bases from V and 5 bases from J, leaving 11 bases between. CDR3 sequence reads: CASSTLGYETQYF. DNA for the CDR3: TGTGCCAGTAGTACCCTGGGATACGAGACCCAGTACTTC. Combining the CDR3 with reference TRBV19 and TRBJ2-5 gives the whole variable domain DGGITQSPKYLFRKEGQNVTLSCEQNLNHDAMYWYRQDPGQGLRLIYYSQIVNDFQKGDIAEGYSVSREKKESFPLTVTSAQKNPTAFYLCASSTLGYETQYFGPGTRLLVL.